The subject of this entry is one T cell receptor beta chain. Its antigen is as yet unknown. Germline assignment: CDR1 SGHTA and CDR2 FQGNSA. The V end lost 4 bases, the J end lost 2 bases, and 11 bases lay between the germline ends. This CDR3 has 15 amino acids. PCR used 60 Vbeta primers and 13 Jbeta primers. Sequencing was performed with immunoSEQ multiplex PCR; in TCRdb, only in-frame clones are kept and a portion is missing. The sample has around 150,000 clones, more than 70% seen once. The data were taken from a study of cytomegalovirus exposure and HLA in healthy donors. Whole-study findings and limits: A later analysis showed HLA-associated TCR beta chains outstripping equally common others in clonal expansion. As a later analysis showed, a missense DCLRE1C variant was linked to trimming of TCR beta V- and J-genes. Sequencing probably produced one cluster of sequence variants that were highly shared. With high specificity and sensitivity, the classifier reportedly diagnosed cytomegalovirus status.

The rearrangement links TRBV7-2 to TRBJ2-2; the D gene is possibly TRBD2 (5 bases). Material for sequencing was PBMCs. The sequence came from a man aged 45-60 years in good health and CMV-seronegative. In nucleotides, the CDR3 is TGTGCCAGCAGCTCCACCGGGATCAACACCGGGGAGCTGTTTTTT. Its translation is CASSSTGINTGELFF.